This TCR beta chain was recorded in a study of regulatory T cells in long-lasting Graves disease. On the study more broadly: For under 3 months, newly diagnosed Graves' patients had been taking antithyroid drugs.

In building TCR beta libraries, iRepertoire HTBI primers were used together with Arm-PCR of CDR3 regions. Each CDR3 protein is one row after TCRdb ran MiXCR on the multiplex PCR reads. The sample holds 450,000 to 600,000 distinct CDR3 sequences, about a sixth seen once. The time point is: newly diagnosed GD, antithyroid drugs for less than 3 months. RNA extracted from PBMCs served as the sequencing template. The same specimen was also included in a second study, on T cells in Graves' hyperthyroidism and ophthalmopathy. That source reports: Blood samples included most of the expanded thyroid clonotypes exceeding 0.001.

The receptor was derived from a man aged 40-50 years with Graves disease. The material sequenced was peripheral blood mononuclear cells (PBMCs), taken at new diagnosis, from a patient treated with antithyroid drugs.

CDR3 DNA sequence: TGCGCCAGCAGTGAGCCGGACGTAAGAAACGAGCAGTACTTC. This sequence encodes CASSEPDVRNEQYF. The chain joins TRBV10-1 to TRBJ2-7; D remains ambiguous. The CDR3 runs to 14 residues. V lost 2 bases and J lost 5, with 13 bases in between. Per the germline V gene, CDR1 is WNHNN and CDR2 is SYGVQD (reference sequence).